What follows is one T cell receptor (beta chain) and its context. In this sample, this clonotype turned up a few times. Its target antigen remains unknown. No quality values exist for individual bases; no much larger clone is one base distant. TCR libraries were built from roughly 400 ng RNA with the Immunoverse kit, using molecular barcoded adaptors covering alpha/delta and beta/gamma chains. TCR library preparation used the same RNA that was used for transcriptome sequencing. Sequencing of TCR libraries was carried out on an Illumina HiSeq 4000 with 2 x 150 cycles. In the paper's pipeline: MiXCR aligned TCR reads to human V, D, J and C references and assembled the aligned reads into CDR3 clonotypes, with quality filtering and error correction included. The tcR package in R was used for analysis of clonotype counts and gene usage diversity. Raw mapping reads were checked after the RNA-seq reads had been mapped by STAR aligner version 2.5.3a onto the human GRCh37 genome. To test the effect of sequencing depth on detected clonotypes, IR-seq fastq files were randomly downsampled using Seqtk 1.3. The raw public data were reprocessed by TCRdb itself: fastp quality trimming at Q25, MiXCR clonotype calling, in-frame beta chains only. Rows merge per CDR3 protein into single entries with the most common DNA and genes. TCRdb, not the original authors, processed these V and J calls. The sample table lists roughly 67,000 distinct CDR3 sequences, roughly 20% of them with a count of one. The biggest ten clones account for 11% of the sample.

Each patient had bone marrow sampled at the time of active disease. Ficoll-Hypaque density gradient centrifugation was used to isolate bone marrow mononuclear cells. To remove myeloma plasma cells, the cells were labeled with CD138 magnetic microbeads on a MACS separator, and CD138-negative cells were then collected by negative selection. Flow cytometry with CD138 antibodies on an Attune NxT was used to check how pure the isolated cells were. TRIzol reagent was used to extract total RNA, which was then quantified with a NanoDrop spectrophotometer. For each patient, paired RNA-seq and IR-seq were run on the CD138-negative bone marrow sample from that patient. Its CDR3 holds 15 amino acids, cysteine through phenylalanine. This entry keeps only the CDR3 DNA: 45 bases, framed from base 1. CDR1 and CDR2 (SQVTM, ANQGSEA) derive from the germline V gene. Relative to germline, V is missing 3 bases and J is missing 4 bases, with 12 bases of the junction outside any gene match.

These data are taken from a study of read filtering for tumor transcriptome and immune sequencing (dated by TCRdb to the early 2020s). For the wider study: Of the patients in the cohort, about 17 were male and 11 to 15 were female, and their mean age was around 66 years, with a range of about 40 to 85. By revised international staging, about 8 patients were R-ISS I, 15 to 20 were R-ISS II and roughly seven were R-ISS III. Whole-transcriptome libraries were prepared with the TruSeq RNA Access Library Prep Kit after DNase treatment. Per sample, about 3.5 to 11 million TCR-region mapped reads were obtained with IR-seq, compared with only 85 to 1273 with RNA-seq. Using the same bone marrow samples, the study compared TCR repertoires obtained by targeted immune repertoire sequencing with those obtained by bulk whole-transcriptome sequencing. A main aim was a read-filtering strategy for immune repertoire data, specifically whether clonotypes supported by a single read should be removed.

On the study overall, not on this receptor specifically: Compared with RNA-seq, IR-seq captured clonotypes at much higher depth and more reliably, and a smaller IR-seq throughput was enough to identify most shared clonotypes. In IR-seq, single-read clonotypes were about four fifths of clonotypes but 3% to 4% of total reads; in RNA-seq they were about 70% of clonotypes and about 40% of reads. When single-read clonotypes were removed, the proportions of shared clonotypes in IR-seq and RNA-seq correlated more strongly. The sorted CD138-negative fraction was not purified T cells but a mixed bone marrow immune population.

The sequencing input was a population of CD138-negative cells sorted from bone marrow. Explained via the paper, the cell subset or site label denotes: bone marrow mononuclear cells depleted of CD138+ plasma/myeloma cells by negative magnetic selection. This clonotype originated in a donor over 35 with multiple myeloma. The chain employs TRBV29-1 and TRBJ2-7, and 7 junctional nucleotides match TRBD2. At the DNA level, the sequence is TGCAGCGTTGAGCGGGGTGGTGGGGGGGGTTACGAGCAGTACTTC. This encodes CSVERGGGGGYEQYF.